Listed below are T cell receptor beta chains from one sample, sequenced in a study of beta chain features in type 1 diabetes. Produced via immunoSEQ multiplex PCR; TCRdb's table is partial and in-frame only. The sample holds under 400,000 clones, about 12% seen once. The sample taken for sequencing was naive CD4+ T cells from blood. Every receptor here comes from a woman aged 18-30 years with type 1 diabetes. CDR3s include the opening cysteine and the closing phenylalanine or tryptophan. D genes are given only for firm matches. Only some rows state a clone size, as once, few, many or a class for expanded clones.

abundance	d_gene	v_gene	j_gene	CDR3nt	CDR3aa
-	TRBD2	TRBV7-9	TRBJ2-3	TGTGCCAGCAGCCCGCGGGGAGGGTCAGATACGCAGTATTTT	CASSPRGGSDTQYF
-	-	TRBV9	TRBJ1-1	TGTGCCAGCAGCGGGGGTACGGGCAGGGCCTACACTGAAGCTTTCTTT	CASSGGTGRAYTEAFF
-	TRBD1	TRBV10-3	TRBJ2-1	TGTGCCATCAGTAATGACAGGGGTCGTTACAATGAGCAGTTCTTC	CAISNDRGRYNEQFF
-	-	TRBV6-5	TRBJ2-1	TGTGCCAGCATCCCAGCGGGCGCTTATGGTGAGCAGTTCTTC	CASIPAGAYGEQFF
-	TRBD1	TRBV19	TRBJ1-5	TGTGCCAGTAGTATGAGGGGGCCGGATCAGCCCCAGCATTTT	CASSMRGPDQPQHF
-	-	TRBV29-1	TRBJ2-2	TGCAGCGTGGGACGGGACATAGGTTCCCGGGAGCTGTTTTTT	CSVGRDIGSRELFF
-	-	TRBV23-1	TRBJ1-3	TGCGCCAGCAGATACCCCCGACAGATCTCTGGAAACACCATATATTTT	CASRYPRQISGNTIYF
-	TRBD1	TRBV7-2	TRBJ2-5	TGTGCCAGCAGCAACCCAGGGGGCGTAGAGACCCAGTACTTC	CASSNPGGVETQYF
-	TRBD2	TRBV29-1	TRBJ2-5	TGCAGCGTTGAGGGACTAGCGGGCCGGGAGACCCAGTACTTC	CSVEGLAGRETQYF
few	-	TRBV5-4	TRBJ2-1	TGTGCCAGCAGCTTTTGGCAGGGGGGAAGCGATGAGCAGTTCTTC	CASSFWQGGSDEQFF
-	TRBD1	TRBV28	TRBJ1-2	TGTGCCAGCTGTCGAGGGGGCCAGCTGTATGGCTACACCTTC	CASCRGGQLYGYTF
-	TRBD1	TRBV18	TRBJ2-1	TGTGCCAGCTCGCTGACAGGGGAGAATGAGCAGTTCTTC	CASSLTGENEQFF
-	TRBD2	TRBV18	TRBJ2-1	TGTGCCAGCTCACCACGGGGGGGGATATACAATGAGCAGTTCTTC	CASSPRGGIYNEQFF
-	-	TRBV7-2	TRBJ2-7	TGTGCCAGCAGCCCCACAGGGTTATCCTACGAGCAGTACTTC	CASSPTGLSYEQYF
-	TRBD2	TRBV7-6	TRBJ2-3	TGTGCCACCGGAACCGGGACTAGCGGGAGAAGGACAGATACGCAGTATTTT	CATGTGTSGRRTDTQYF
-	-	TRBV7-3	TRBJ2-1	TGTGCCAGCAGCCCCACGGGTATTGAGCAGTTCTTC	CASSPTGIEQFF
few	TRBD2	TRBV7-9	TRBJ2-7	TGTGCCAGCAGCCAGACTAGCGGAGAGCAGTACTTC	CASSQTSGEQYF
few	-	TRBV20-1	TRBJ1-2	TGCAGTGCTAGTGGGCAGAATGGCTACACCTTC	CSASGQNGYTF
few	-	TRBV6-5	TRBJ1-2	TGTGCCAGCAGTTACTTAGATCGAGCAAATGGCTACACCTTC	CASSYLDRANGYTF
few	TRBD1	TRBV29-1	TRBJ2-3	TGCAGCGCCACCCGAGGACAGGGTCCCCTCAGTACAGATACGCAGTATTTT	CSATRGQGPLSTDTQYF
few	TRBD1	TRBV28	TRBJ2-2	TGTGCCAGCAGCCTAATCCGGACAGGGTCAAACACCGGGGAGCTGTTTTTT	CASSLIRTGSNTGELFF
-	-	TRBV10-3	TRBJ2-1	TGTGCCATCAGTGAGAAAGAGACAACCCATGAGCAGTTCTTC	CAISEKETTHEQFF
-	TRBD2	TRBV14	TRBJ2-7	TGTGCCAGCAGCCAAACAGGACTAGCGGGAGTCTACGAGCAGTACTTC	CASSQTGLAGVYEQYF
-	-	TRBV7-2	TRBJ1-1	TGTGCCAGCAGCAGAGTGAACACTGAAGCTTTCTTT	CASSRVNTEAFF
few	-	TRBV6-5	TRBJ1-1	TGTGCCAGCTCGGGAGCGGGAAACACTGAAGCTTTCTTT	CASSGAGNTEAFF
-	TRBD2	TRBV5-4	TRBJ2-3	TGTGCCAGCGGGGGAACGGGACTAGCGGGAAATACGCAGTATTTT	CASGGTGLAGNTQYF